Below, 7 T cell receptor beta chains from the same sample are listed, as sequenced in a study of blood T cell repertoires in COVID-19. The method was immunoSEQ multiplex PCR; TCRdb's version includes in-frame clones alone and lacks a portion of them. The sample carries just over 350,000 clones, about 90% recorded once. The source material was PBMCs or T cells enriched from blood (not recorded which). Receptor source: a woman aged 30 to 39 who had recovered from COVID-19.

This clone was seen once. The chain joins TRBV9 to TRBJ2-6; the D gene is possibly TRBD1 (6 bases). Germline V CDR1 and CDR2: SGDLS, YYNGEE. V lost 0 bases, J lost 0 bases, and 7 bases lay in between. The CDR3 is made up of 16 amino acids. The DNA of the CDR3 is TGTGCCAGCAGCGTAGAAGGGGGCTCTGGGGCCAACGTCCTGACTTTC. The encoded protein is CASSVEGGSGANVLTF. Complete variable domain (other parts from reference TRBV9 and TRBJ2-6): DSGVTQTPKHLITATGQRVTLRCSPRSGDLSVYWYQQSLDQGLQFLIQYYNGEERAKGNILERFSAQQFPDLHSELNLSSLELGDSALYFCASSVEGGSGANVLTFGAGSRLTVL.

The rearrangement uses TRBV9 and TRBJ2-1; the D is unclear. The CDR3 contains 15 residues. The germline V gene has CDR1 SGDLS and CDR2 YYNGEE. Trimming cost V 2 bases and J 3 bases, with 12 bases left between them. Written as DNA, the CDR3 is TGTGCCAGCAGCGTTTCCTCCGCGGTCTACAATGAGCAGTTCTTC. It yields the protein CASSVSSAVYNEQFF.

This chain connects TRBV3-1 (or the pseudogene TRBV3-2) to TRBJ1-1, with 8 bases lining up with TRBD1. The V gene end was trimmed by 4 bases and the J gene end by 1 base; junction bases not matched to a gene: 8. This CDR3 is 16 amino acids long. CDR1 is LGHDT and CDR2 is YNNKEL in the germline V gene (reference sequence). CDR3 sequence reads: CASSLTSRGQNTEAFF. The CDR3 region has the DNA TGTGCCAGCAGCCTTACCTCCAGGGGGCAGAACACTGAAGCTTTCTTT.

This clone was recorded a few times. The chain employs TRBV4-2 and TRBJ1-1; D is unresolved. The germline V gene encodes CDR1 LGHNA and CDR2 YNFKEQ. The CDR3 runs 13 residues. V gave up 0 bases and J gave up 3 bases, with 5 bases separating them. The CDR3 loop is CASSQEWHTEAFF. As DNA, the CDR3 is TGTGCCAGCAGCCAAGAATGGCACACTGAAGCTTTCTTT.

The chain links TRBV5-1 to TRBJ2-5; perhaps TRBD2 as D (5 bases). The CDR3 spans 14 residues. V lost 3 bases and J lost 5, with 14 bases in between. From germline, CDR1 is SGHRS and CDR2 YFSETQ. This CDR3 reads CASSSEPWEETQYF. Here the CDR3 DNA reads TGCGCCAGCAGCTCAGAGCCCTGGGAGGAGACCCAGTACTTC.

As to this clone: Other DNA sequences from this sample encode an identical CDR3 as well. The chain has TRBV2 and TRBJ1-5, with TRBD1 identical over 10 bases. Germline assignment: CDR1 SNHLY and CDR2 FYNNEI. This CDR3 has 14 amino acids. V shed 8 bases, J shed 4 bases, and the junction held 5 bases outside the gene matches. The CDR3 loop is CASSGTGENQPQHF. Here the CDR3 DNA reads TGTGCCAGCTCCGGGACAGGGGAGAATCAGCCCCAGCATTTT.

The V and J genes are TRBV5-6 and TRBJ1-4, with D possibly being TRBD1 (6 bases). CDR3 size: 16 residues. Trimming cost V 2 bases and J 8 bases, with 19 bases left between them. Per the germline V gene, CDR1 is SGHDT and CDR2 is YYEEEE. The CDR3 loop is CASSLGTSGEKEKLFF. The CDR3, as DNA: TGTGCCAGCAGCTTAGGGACATCAGGGGAAAAAGAAAAACTGTTTTTT.